This section outlines one T cell receptor beta chain sequence together with its context. At the DNA level, this CDR3 is encoded by other sequences in the same sample as well. The data derive from a study of blood T cell repertoires in COVID-19. Using immunoSEQ multiplex PCR, the repertoire was profiled, and TCRdb retains in-frame clones only, with some absent. There are around 120,000 clones in the sample; around 79% occur only once, and around 2.3% lies in the top ten. The germline V gene encodes CDR1 SGHTS and CDR2 YDEGEE. V shed 4 bases, J shed 0 bases, and the junction held 3 bases outside the gene matches. The CDR3 runs to 15 residues.

This sequence was found in a middle-aged man with acute or convalescent COVID-19. The chain uses TRBV5-8 and TRBJ2-1; the match to TRBD1 covers 8 bases. Sequenced: peripheral blood. The CDR3 DNA is TGTGCCAGCAGCCGACAGGGGAGCTCCTACAATGAGCAGTTCTTC. It encodes CASSRQGSSYNEQFF. The full variable domain, its missing parts supplied by reference TRBV5-8 and TRBJ2-1, is EAGVTQSPTHLIKTRGQQATLRCSPISGHTSVYWYQQALGLGLQFLLWYDEGEERNRGNFPPRFSGRQFPNYSSELNVNALELEDSALYLCASSRQGSSYNEQFFGPGTRLTVL.